The 23 T cell receptor beta chains in this list originate from one sample, sequenced in a study of cytomegalovirus exposure and HLA in healthy donors. Vbeta (60) and Jbeta (13) primers were used in the PCR. Only in-frame clones appear in the TCRdb table, and some are missing; sequencing was by immunoSEQ multiplex PCR. This sample has some 97,000 clones; around 75% occur once, and the top ten carry roughly 14%. Input material: PBMCs. These receptor sequences come from a male donor in good health and CMV-seropositive.

The chain links TRBV10-1 to TRBJ2-7; 11 nucleotides align to TRBD1. V was clipped by 3 bases and J by 1 base; unmatched bases: 2. Per germline, CDR1 WNHNN and CDR2 SYGVQD (reference sequence). This CDR3 comprises 15 residues. The CDR3, as DNA: TGCGCCAGCAGTGACGGGACAGGGGGTTCCTACGAGCAGTACTTC. Protein product: CASSDGTGGSYEQYF.

The V call is TRBV30, the J call TRBJ2-4, with a tentative D call TRBD2 (7 bases). From germline, CDR1 is GTSNPN and CDR2 SVGIG (reference sequence). This CDR3 spans 13 amino acids. Trimming took off 1 base at V and 7 bases at J, with 11 bases between the two ends. The CDR3 DNA reads TGTGCCTGGAGTGGGGGGAGGGGGAACATTCAGTACTTC. As protein: CAWSGGRGNIQYF.

V is TRBV14 and J is TRBJ1-1; 8 positions match TRBD1. After removal of 1 base from V and 4 bases from J, the junction contained 11 bases not matched to a gene. The CDR3 sequence is 17 residues long. Germline V gives CDR1 SGHDN, CDR2 FVKESK. This CDR3 reads CASSQGRTGLRATEAFF. In DNA form, the CDR3 reads TGTGCCAGCAGCCAAGGAAGGACAGGGTTACGGGCCACTGAAGCTTTCTTT. Supplemented by reference TRBV14 and TRBJ1-1, the full variable domain reads EAGVTQFPSHSVIEKGQTVTLRCDPISGHDNLYWYRRVMGKEIKFLLHFVKESKQDESGMPNNRFLAERTGGTYSTLKVQPAELEDSGVYFCASSQGRTGLRATEAFFGQGTRLTVV.

This clone was seen only once. The chain recombines TRBV7-9 with TRBJ2-1, with TRBD1 as a possible D gene (6 bases). There are 12 residues in the CDR3. Trimming cost V 5 bases and J 12 bases, with 14 bases left between them. The V gene's germline CDR1 is SEHNR and CDR2 FQNEAQ (reference sequence). CDR3 residues: CASSPGDIGQFF. The CDR3 bases are TGTGCCAGCAGCCCCGGGGACATCGGGCAGTTCTTC.

The table lists this clone with a few counts. This is likely a read error, given that the CDR3 carries no conserved phenylalanine or tryptophan at its end. The chain links TRBV6-5 to TRBJ1-6, with D perhaps TRBD1 (5 bases). This CDR3 spans 15 amino acids. Trimming stripped 7 bases from V and 10 bases from J, with 20 bases between. CDR1 and CDR2 (germline): MNHEY, SVGAGI. The CDR3 region has the DNA TGTGCCAGCACCTCAAAGACAGCTGAAGGATCACCCCTCCACCTT. This codes for CASTSKTAEGSPLHL.

V usage is TRBV2 and J usage is TRBJ1-4; D might be TRBD1 (6 bases). V lost 6 bases to trimming and J lost 3 bases, with 14 bases between them. Germline V gene data show CDR1 as SNHLY and CDR2 as FYNNEI. This CDR3 has 15 residues. The CDR3 is CASSRRGGSNEKLFF. CDR3 DNA sequence: TGTGCCAGCAGCCGAAGGGGGGGATCTAATGAAAAACTGTTTTTT.

The chain recombines TRBV18 with TRBJ1-5; 8 nucleotides line up with TRBD1. The CDR3 runs to 13 residues. J lost 5 bases, V lost 6 bases, and 3 bases had no gene match. Germline V gene lookup returns CDR1 KGHSH and CDR2 LQKENI. CDR3 protein: CASSTGEDQPQHF. The CDR3 DNA reads TGTGCCAGCTCGACAGGGGAGGATCAGCCCCAGCATTTT.

This clone was seen more than once but under ten times. The chain couples TRBV5-1 to TRBJ1-1; D is perhaps TRBD1 (5 bases). V was clipped by 4 bases and J by 0 bases, with 10 bases between them. CDR1 is SGHRS, CDR2 YFSETQ, per germline. This CDR3 is 14 amino acids long. The CDR3 region has the DNA TGCGCCAGCAGCGGGGGGAACTTGAACACTGAAGCTTTCTTT. Its translation is CASSGGNLNTEAFF.

The rearrangement links TRBV29-1 to TRBJ2-3; D gene uncertain. CDR1 is SQVTM and CDR2 is ANQGSEA in the germline V gene. This CDR3 region has 11 residues. Trimming took off 7 bases at V and 0 bases at J, with 5 bases between the two ends. The CDR3 here is CSGRSTDTQYF. The CDR3 DNA reads as TGCAGCGGGAGAAGCACAGATACGCAGTATTTT.

The rearrangement uses TRBV15 and TRBJ2-3; TRBD2 aligns across 13 bases. Germline CDR1 and CDR2: LNHNV and YYDKDF (reference sequence). The CDR3 is made up of 19 amino acids. V gave up 1 base and J gave up 6 bases; unmatched junction bases: 13. The chain's CDR3 is CATSRGPAWTSGGRDTQYF. CDR3 in DNA: TGTGCCACCAGCAGAGGGCCTGCGTGGACTAGCGGGGGACGTGATACGCAGTATTTT. Full variable domain (missing parts from reference TRBV15 and TRBJ2-3): DAMVIQNPRYQVTQFGKPVTLSCSQTLNHNVMYWYQQKSSQAPKLLFHYYDKDFNNEADTPDNFQSRRPNTSFCFLDIRSPGLGDTAMYLCATSRGPAWTSGGRDTQYFGPGTRLTVL.

V and J are TRBV7-9 and TRBJ2-3; possible D gene TRBD2, 6 bases. This CDR3 has 17 residues. CDR1 and CDR2 from the germline V gene are SEHNR and FQNEAQ (reference sequence). V lost 1 base and J 1 base, leaving 15 bases between the germline ends. The CDR3 loop is CASSLGGGDFGTDTQYF. DNA for the CDR3: TGTGCCAGCAGCTTAGGGGGCGGGGACTTTGGCACAGATACGCAGTATTTT. The whole variable domain, filled in from reference TRBV7-9 and TRBJ2-3, reads DTGVSQNPRHKITKRGQNVTFRCDPISEHNRLYWYRQTLGQGPEFLTYFQNEAQLEKSRLLSDRFSAERPKGSFSTLEIQRTEQGDSAMYLCASSLGGGDFGTDTQYFGPGTRLTVL.

The rearrangement links TRBV4-3 to TRBJ2-1; 8 bases line up with TRBD2. This CDR3 has 15 amino acids. V shed 1 base, J shed 5 bases, and the junction held 4 bases outside the gene matches. Germline V lookup: CDR1 LGHNA, CDR2 YSLEER. The CDR3 nucleotides read TGCGCCAGCAGCCAAGGCGGGGGGACGAACAATGAGCAGTTCTTC. Its translation is CASSQGGGTNNEQFF.

For this clone: Given the absence of the conserved phenylalanine or tryptophan at the CDR3 end, a read error is likely. V usage is TRBV30 and J usage is TRBJ2-7, with 9 bases that match TRBD2. CDR3 size: 15 residues. Germline CDR1 GTSNPN, CDR2 SVGIG (reference sequence). After removal of 4 bases from V and 4 bases from J, the junction contained 11 bases not matched to a gene. CDR3 sequence: CAWTAHGTSKYEQYL. The CDR3 coding sequence is TGTGCCTGGACCGCCCATGGGACTAGCAAATACGAGCAGTACCTC.

The chain joins TRBV7-3 to TRBJ1-2; 9 nucleotides match TRBD1. V was pared by 4 bases and J by 5 bases, with 2 bases of the junction left unmatched. This CDR3 is built from 13 residues. CDR1 and CDR2 (germline): SGHTA, FQGTGA. The DNA of the CDR3 is TGTGCCAGCAGCTCGACAGGGGGATATGGCTACACCTTC. It codes for CASSSTGGYGYTF.

This chain uses TRBV5-4 with TRBJ2-1; TRBD2 matches 11 bases. CDR1 is SGHNT, CDR2 YYREEE, per germline (reference sequence). The ends lost 2 bases at V and 7 bases at J; junction bases unmatched: 2. This CDR3 is built from 14 residues. CDR3 in amino acids: CASSFASGGNEQFF. The CDR3 DNA follows: TGTGCCAGCAGCTTTGCTAGCGGGGGGAATGAGCAGTTCTTC.

The CDR3 protein is CASSPLSSGGGQPQHF. CDR3 sequence (DNA): TGTGCCAGCTCACCCCTCTCATCAGGGGGCGGTCAGCCCCAGCATTTT. This chain connects TRBV18 to TRBJ1-5; 8 bases agree with TRBD1. CDR3 length: 16 amino acids. Unmatched junction bases numbered 10, after V lost 3 bases and J lost 6 bases. Germline-derived CDR1 and CDR2 are KGHSH and LQKENI.

V and J are TRBV6-5 and TRBJ1-2; 8 bases match TRBD1. J lost 5 bases, V lost 8 bases, and 4 bases had no gene match. This CDR3 contains 12 residues. Germline V lookup: CDR1 MNHEY, CDR2 SVGAGI. In DNA, the CDR3 is TGTGCCAGCGCAGGGGGCGGTTATGGCTACACCTTC. Translated: CASAGGGYGYTF.

This clone was counted a few times. The CDR3 region has the DNA TGCGCCAGCAGCCGGTCGGGACACGGAAGCAATCAGCCCCAGCATTTT. Translation: CASSRSGHGSNQPQHF. This rearrangement joins TRBV4-1 to TRBJ1-5; D perhaps matches TRBD1 (6 bases). Trimming took off 4 bases at V and 1 base at J, with 14 bases between the two ends. This CDR3 contains 16 residues. From germline, CDR1 is MGHRA and CDR2 YSYEKL.

The chain joins TRBV27 to TRBJ1-2, with D possibly being TRBD1 (5 bases). V dropped 4 bases and J dropped 0 bases, with 15 bases sitting between them. The germline V gene encodes CDR1 MNHEY and CDR2 SMNVEV (reference sequence). The CDR3 totals 16 residues. CDR3 amino acids: CASSSYPPGPNYGYTF. CDR3 coding DNA: TGTGCCAGCAGTTCATACCCTCCAGGGCCTAACTATGGCTACACCTTC.

This sequence joins TRBV4-2 and TRBJ1-3; no reliable D call. Germline loops: CDR1 LGHNA, CDR2 YNFKEQ. V lost 7 bases, J lost 1 base, and 14 bases lay in between. The CDR3 runs 15 residues. Written as DNA, the CDR3 is TGTGCCAGCACCTTCTACCGGGGATCTGGAAACACCATATATTTT. It is translated as CASTFYRGSGNTIYF.

The J gene is TRBJ2-5, the V gene TRBV7-9, with 11 bases aligning to TRBD2. This CDR3 region has 16 residues. The V and J ends lost 5 bases and 4 bases, in that order; junction bases with no gene match: 9. The V gene's germline CDR1 is SEHNR and CDR2 FQNEAQ (reference sequence). CDR3 region: CASSRGVAGGRETQYF. The CDR3 DNA sequence: TGTGCCAGCAGCCGTGGGGTAGCGGGGGGGCGAGAGACCCAGTACTTC. The full variable domain, its missing parts supplied by reference TRBV7-9 and TRBJ2-5, is DTGVSQNPRHKITKRGQNVTFRCDPISEHNRLYWYRQTLGQGPEFLTYFQNEAQLEKSRLLSDRFSAERPKGSFSTLEIQRTEQGDSAMYLCASSRGVAGGRETQYFGPGTRLLVL.

The gene calls are TRBV6-1 and TRBJ2-2, with a tentative D call TRBD1 (6 bases). Germline assignment: CDR1 MNHNS and CDR2 SASEGT. Trimming shortened V by 9 bases and J by 3 bases, and 14 bases separated the two germline ends. This CDR3 spans 14 amino acids. DNA for the CDR3: TGTGCCAGTCGGACAGCCCTCTACACCGGGGAGCTGTTTTTT. This gives the protein CASRTALYTGELFF.

The V gene is TRBV21-1, the J gene TRBJ2-5; no check of the table's D call, TRBD1, against the DNA was made. TRBV21-1 is a known pseudogene. The CDR3 totals 18 residues. CDR3 coding DNA: TGTGCCAGCACCACCGAGTCCCTGGGACACGATACTAAAGAGACCCAGTACTTC. This gives the protein CASTTESLGHDTKETQYF.